The present T cell receptor (beta chain) was sequenced within a study of control samples from healthy donors and cancer patients (dated by TCRdb to the early 2020s). Receptors were amplified or captured by the immunoSEQ multiplex PCR assay. TCRdb obtained this table from immuneACCESS and retained in-frame rearrangements with V and J assigned. These tables miss some clones; where compared with another copy, unresolved V genes account for less than half of the shortfall, and the remainder is unexplained. The sample table shows 45,000 to 60,000 clones, and 94% are seen once. The top ten constitute 3.5% to 4% of the sample. The trim is 8 bases for V and 6 bases for J, with a gap of 19 bases between the germline ends. From the cysteine up to the phenylalanine, the CDR3 has a length of 14 residues. Only CDR3 DNA is held: 42 bases, read in frame from base 1. The germline V gene (reference sequence) sets CDR1 to MNHNY and CDR2 to SVGAGI.

In regard to this clone: Which antigen it targets is not known. Within one base of it there is no much larger clone, and no base qualities were kept.

Sequencing used blood. This receptor was obtained from a man between 25 and 39 years old in good health. Recombination joined TRBV6-6 with TRBJ1-2, with TRBD1 tentatively as D gene (5 bases match). CDR3 protein: CASRTGDSTHGYTF. Read as DNA, the sequence is TGTGCCAGCCGGACCGGGGACTCCACTCATGGCTACACCTTC.